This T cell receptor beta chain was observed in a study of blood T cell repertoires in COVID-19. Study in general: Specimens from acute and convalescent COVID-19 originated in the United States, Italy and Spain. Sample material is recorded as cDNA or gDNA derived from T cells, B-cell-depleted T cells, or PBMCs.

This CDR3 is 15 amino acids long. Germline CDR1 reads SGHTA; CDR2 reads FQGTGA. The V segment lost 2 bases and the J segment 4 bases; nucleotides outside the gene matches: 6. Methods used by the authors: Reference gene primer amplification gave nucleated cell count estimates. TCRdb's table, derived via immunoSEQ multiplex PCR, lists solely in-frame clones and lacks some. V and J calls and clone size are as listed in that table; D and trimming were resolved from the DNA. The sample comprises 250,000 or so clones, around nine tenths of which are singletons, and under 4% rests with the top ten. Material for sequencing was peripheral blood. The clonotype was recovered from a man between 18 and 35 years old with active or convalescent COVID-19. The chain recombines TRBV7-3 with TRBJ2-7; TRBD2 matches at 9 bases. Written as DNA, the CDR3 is TGTGCCAGCAGCTTAGGCCCTAGCGGGACATACGAGCAGTACTTC. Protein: CASSLGPSGTYEQYF. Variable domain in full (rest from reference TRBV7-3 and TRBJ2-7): GAGVSQTPSNKVTEKGKYVELRCDPISGHTALYWYRQSLGQGPEFLIYFQGTGAADDSGLPNDRFFAVRPEGSVSTLKIQRTERGDSAVYLCASSLGPSGTYEQYFGPGTRLTVT.